The present TCR beta chain was sequenced within a study of T cell responses to AZD1222 COVID-19 vaccine. Study-wide background: Investigators merged groups given second doses at roughly 4 or roughly 12 weeks. General study points: Seropositive at baseline were only a handful of AZD1222 recipients.

Using immunoSEQ multiplex PCR, the repertoire was profiled, and TCRdb retains in-frame clones only, with some absent. This sample has about 200,000 clones; around 90% occur once, and the top ten carry about 8%. This clone appeared a single time. Its target is not known. The origin of this receptor is an adult in good health. The sample in question was peripheral blood, obtained on day 0 of AZD1222 vaccination.

The CDR3 coding sequence is TGTGCCAGCAGCTTAAACAGGGGTGCAGATACGCAGTATTTT. This encodes CASSLNRGADTQYF. The rearrangement joins TRBV11-1 to TRBJ2-3, with 7 bases fitting TRBD1. The V segment lost 2 bases and the J segment 4 bases; nucleotides outside the gene matches: 3. The CDR3 has 14 residues. Germline V gives CDR1 SGHAT, CDR2 FQDESV (reference sequence).